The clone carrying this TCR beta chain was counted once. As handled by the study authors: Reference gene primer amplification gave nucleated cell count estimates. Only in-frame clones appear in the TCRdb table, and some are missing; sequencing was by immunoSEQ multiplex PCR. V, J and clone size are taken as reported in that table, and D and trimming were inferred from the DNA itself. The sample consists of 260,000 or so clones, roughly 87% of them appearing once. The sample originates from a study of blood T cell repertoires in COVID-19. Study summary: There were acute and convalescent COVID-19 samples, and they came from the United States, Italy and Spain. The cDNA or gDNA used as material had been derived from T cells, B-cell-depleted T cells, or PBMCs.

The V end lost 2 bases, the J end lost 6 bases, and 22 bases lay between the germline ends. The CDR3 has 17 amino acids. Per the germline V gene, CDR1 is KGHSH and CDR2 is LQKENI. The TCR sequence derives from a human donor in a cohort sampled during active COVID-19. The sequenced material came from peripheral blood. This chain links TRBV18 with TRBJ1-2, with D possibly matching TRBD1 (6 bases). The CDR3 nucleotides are TGTGCCAGCTCACCATTACCACCCAGGGGTTCGGTTGATGGCTACACCTTC. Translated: CASSPLPPRGSVDGYTF.